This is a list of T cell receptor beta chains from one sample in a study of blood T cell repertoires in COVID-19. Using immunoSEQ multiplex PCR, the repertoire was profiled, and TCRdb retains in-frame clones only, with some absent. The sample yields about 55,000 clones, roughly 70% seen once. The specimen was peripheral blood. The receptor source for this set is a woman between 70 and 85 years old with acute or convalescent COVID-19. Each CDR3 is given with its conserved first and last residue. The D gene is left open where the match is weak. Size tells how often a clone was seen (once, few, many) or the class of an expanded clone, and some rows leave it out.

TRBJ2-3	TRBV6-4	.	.	CASSETGHADTQYF	TGTGCCAGCAGTGAAACGGGACATGCAGATACGCAGTATTTT
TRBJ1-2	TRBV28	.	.	CASSFPAGDYGYTF	TGTGCCAGCAGTTTCCCCGCAGGGGACTATGGCTACACCTTC
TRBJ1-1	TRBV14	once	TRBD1	CASSPQGAGITEAFF	TGTGCCAGCAGCCCACAGGGGGCTGGGATCACTGAAGCTTTCTTT
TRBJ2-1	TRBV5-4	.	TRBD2	CASSLGGSSYNEQFF	TGTGCCAGCAGCTTGGGCGGGAGCTCCTACAATGAGCAGTTCTTC
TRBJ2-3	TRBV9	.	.	CASSVGVLSRLGDTQYF	TGTGCCAGCAGCGTAGGCGTCCTTTCGAGACTTGGGGATACGCAGTATTTT
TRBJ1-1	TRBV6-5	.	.	CASPRGTFGFTEAFF	TGTGCCAGCCCGAGGGGGACGTTTGGTTTCACTGAAGCTTTCTTT
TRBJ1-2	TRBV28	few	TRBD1	CASTKGDRAYGYTF	TGTGCCAGCACCAAGGGGGACAGGGCCTATGGCTACACCTTC
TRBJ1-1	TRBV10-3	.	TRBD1	CAISISSDRVEAFF	TGTGCCATCAGTATAAGCTCCGACAGGGTAGAAGCTTTCTTT
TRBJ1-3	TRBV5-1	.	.	CASSRDISGNTIYF	TGCGCCAGCAGCCGGGACATCTCTGGAAACACCATATATTTT
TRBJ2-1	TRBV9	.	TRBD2	CASSAPGQRGTGYNEQFF	TGTGCCAGCAGCGCACCCGGCCAGCGGGGAACCGGCTACAATGAGCAGTTCTTC
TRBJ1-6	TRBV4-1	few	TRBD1	CASSQVERGHKGSPLHF	TGCGCCAGCAGCCAAGTCGAGAGGGGGCATAAGGGCTCACCCCTCCACTTT
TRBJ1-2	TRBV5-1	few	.	CASSVETEVSYGYTF	TGCGCCAGCAGCGTAGAGACCGAGGTGTCCTATGGCTACACCTTC